The 15 T cell receptor beta chains reported below all come from one sample, sequenced in a study of blood T cells in healthy people across ages. PCR was performed a second time for roughly 7 to 12 cycles using a sample-barcoded 5' primer and a J-beta primer mix. One entry per CDR3 protein results from TCRdb running MiXCR on the 5' RACE reads. The table records 850,000 or so distinct CDR3 sequences, 25% to 35% of them present only once. Sequences were obtained from blood. The receptor set was obtained from a woman older than 75 in good health.

This clonotype was seen at least ten times. This sequence joins TRBV6-5 and TRBJ2-5; D might be TRBD1 (5 bases). Trimming shortened V by 5 bases and J by 5 bases, and 15 bases separated the two germline ends. This CDR3 has 14 amino acids. Germline V lookup: CDR1 MNHEY, CDR2 SVGAGI. The CDR3 DNA is TGTGCCAGCAGTCCCGTGGCCAGGGCGGAGACCCAGTACTTC. Translating gives CASSPVARAETQYF.

A remark on this clonotype: This sequence may be a read error, since a much larger clone differs from it by one base. The chain has TRBV20-1 and TRBJ1-1, with TRBD1 as a possible D gene (5 bases). The CDR3 has 11 amino acids. The V and J ends lost 4 bases and 5 bases respectively, with 8 bases between them. Germline V gene lookup returns CDR1 DFQATT and CDR2 SNEGSKA (reference sequence). Here the CDR3 reads CSATGQTEAFF. The CDR3 DNA reads TGCAGTGCTACAGGGCAGACTGAAGCTTTCTTT.

The CDR3, as DNA: TGTGCCAGCAGCCAGTCGTTGATCGGGAACACCGGGGAGCTGTTTTTT. This sequence encodes CASSQSLIGNTGELFF. The chain is built from TRBV3-1 and TRBJ2-2; no clear D gene. CDR1 and CDR2 from the germline V gene are LGHDT and YNNKEL (reference sequence). The CDR3 runs 16 residues. V was cut by 3 bases and J by 1 base, with 12 bases left in between.

This clonotype came up many times. The chain joins TRBV28 to TRBJ2-4, with TRBD1 matching 9 bases. The CDR3 is made up of 15 amino acids. Germline V gene sequence: CDR1 MDHEN, CDR2 SYDVKM. J gave up 4 bases and V 8 bases, and 9 bases lay outside the gene matches. In DNA, the CDR3 is TGTGCCAGCTACGATGCCGGGACAGGGAAAAACATTCAGTACTTC. This translates into CASYDAGTGKNIQYF.

There are many counts of this clonotype. This rearrangement joins TRBV5-1 to TRBJ2-3; 7 positions match TRBD1. The V segment lost 4 bases and the J segment 0 bases; nucleotides outside the gene matches: 2. The CDR3 has 14 residues. Germline CDR1 reads SGHRS; CDR2 reads YFSETQ. The chain's CDR3 is CASSGQASTDTQYF. CDR3 bases: TGCGCCAGCAGCGGACAGGCCAGCACAGATACGCAGTATTTT. The variable domain in full, with the rest retrieved from reference TRBV5-1 and TRBJ2-3, is KAGVTQTPRYLIKTRGQQVTLSCSPISGHRSVSWYQQTPGQGLQFLFEYFSETQRNKGNFPGRFSGRQFSNSRSEMNVSTLELGDSALYLCASSGQASTDTQYFGPGTRLTVL.

This clonotype was recorded a few times. A much larger clone differs from this one at a single base, so this may be a read error. V is TRBV9 and J is TRBJ1-4; D not resolved. In germline, CDR1 is SGDLS, CDR2 YYNGEE. The CDR3 loop spans 14 amino acids. The CDR3 sequence: CASSVEDISGKRFF. In nucleotides, the CDR3 is TGTGCCAGCAGCGTAGAAGACATTTCTGGAAAACGGTTTTTT.

Only a few counts were recorded for this clonotype. J is TRBJ1-5 and V is TRBV4-2; D might be TRBD1 (6 bases). The CDR3 length is 15 residues. Per the germline V gene, CDR1 is LGHNA and CDR2 is YNFKEQ. V lost 3 bases and J 7 bases, leaving 16 bases between the germline ends. CDR3 in amino acids: CASSQDRTRLQPQHF. DNA for the CDR3: TGTGCCAGCAGCCAGGACAGAACGAGACTCCAGCCCCAGCATTTT.

V and J are TRBV20-1 and TRBJ1-2; D gene ambiguous. Trimming shortened V by 0 bases and J by 2 bases, and 13 bases separated the two germline ends. The CDR3 runs to 15 residues. Germline V gene sequence: CDR1 DFQATT, CDR2 SNEGSKA (reference sequence). The CDR3 DNA sequence: TGCAGTGCTAGAGACCCCCCCCACGGCAACTATGGCTACACCTTC. Its translation is CSARDPPHGNYGYTF.

This clonotype showed up many times. This rearrangement joins TRBV7-6 to TRBJ2-2; 11 bases are a match to TRBD2. The CDR3 spans 16 residues. Per germline, CDR1 SGHVS and CDR2 FNYEAQ. With V trimmed by 6 bases and J by 5 bases, 8 bases remained unmatched. CDR3 sequence: CASSLTTSGTTGELFF. CDR3 nucleotide sequence: TGTGCCAGCAGTCTAACGACTAGCGGGACGACCGGGGAGCTGTTTTTT.

The J gene is TRBJ2-6, the V gene TRBV13, with 8 bases fitting TRBD1. V gave up 5 bases and J gave up 0 bases; unmatched junction bases: 9. Per the germline V gene, CDR1 is PRHDT and CDR2 is FYEKMQ (reference sequence). The CDR3 covers 18 residues. The CDR3 sequence is CASSAWTGTGSGANVLTF. DNA of the CDR3: TGTGCCAGCAGCGCCTGGACAGGGACCGGCTCTGGGGCCAACGTCCTGACTTTC.

The rearrangement joins TRBV12-3 or TRBV12-4 to TRBJ2-1; no clear D. Trimming took 8 bases from V and 7 from J, leaving 18 bases between them. There are 14 residues in the CDR3. The CDR3 nucleotides read TGTGCCAGCGGAATTGTTCGGTCCCCTAATGAGCAGTTCTTC. Amino acid sequence: CASGIVRSPNEQFF.

This clonotype occurred a few times. V usage is TRBV29-1 and J usage is TRBJ2-1; D is undetermined. CDR3 length equals 13 residues. Germline CDR1 is SQVTM and CDR2 is ANQGSEA. The chain's CDR3 is CSVYKGSYNEQFF. DNA of the CDR3: TGCAGTGTCTACAAAGGATCCTACAATGAGCAGTTCTTC.

The CDR3 is CSARPLAELYEQYF. In nucleotides, the CDR3 is TGCAGTGCTAGACCATTAGCGGAGCTCTACGAGCAGTACTTC. This chain joins TRBV20-1 and TRBJ2-7, with D possibly being TRBD2 (6 bases). This CDR3 comprises 14 residues. The V gene's germline CDR1 is DFQATT and CDR2 SNEGSKA (reference sequence). Trimming left V 2 bases short and J 3 bases short, with 14 bases between.

V and J are TRBV14 and TRBJ2-5, with D unclear. The CDR3 covers 14 residues. Germline V gene data show CDR1 as SGHDN and CDR2 as FVKESK. The V end was cut by 1 base, the J end by 1 base, with 7 bases between. The CDR3 DNA reads TGTGCCAGCAGCCAAGCAGGCCTCCAAGAGACCCAGTACTTC. It specifies CASSQAGLQETQYF.

As for this clonotype: With a much larger clone just one base away, this may be a read error. This chain uses TRBV6-2 or TRBV6-3 with TRBJ2-5; D unclear. V lost 6 bases and J 11 bases, leaving 16 bases between the germline ends. Looked up from germline, CDR1 is MNHEY and CDR2 is SVGEGT. The CDR3 sequence is 12 residues long. This CDR3 is CASRSELNEQYF. The DNA for the CDR3 is TGTGCCAGCAGGTCCGAACTAAATGAGCAGTACTTC.